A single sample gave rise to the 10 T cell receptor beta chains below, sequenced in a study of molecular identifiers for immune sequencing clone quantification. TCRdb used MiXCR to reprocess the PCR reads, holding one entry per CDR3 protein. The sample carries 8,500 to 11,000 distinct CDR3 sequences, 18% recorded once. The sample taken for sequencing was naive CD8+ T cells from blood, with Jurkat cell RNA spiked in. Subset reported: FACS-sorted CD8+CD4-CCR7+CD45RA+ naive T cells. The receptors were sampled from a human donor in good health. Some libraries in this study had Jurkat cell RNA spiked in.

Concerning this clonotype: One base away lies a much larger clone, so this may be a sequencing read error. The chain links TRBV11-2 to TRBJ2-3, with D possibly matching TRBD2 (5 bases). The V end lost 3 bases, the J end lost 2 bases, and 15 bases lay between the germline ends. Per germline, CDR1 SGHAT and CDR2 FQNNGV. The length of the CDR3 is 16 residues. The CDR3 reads CASSFSPSRITDTQYF. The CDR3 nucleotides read TGTGCCAGCAGCTTCTCGCCTAGCCGAATCACAGATACGCAGTATTTT.

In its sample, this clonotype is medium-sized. CDR3: CASSDVDLGIGFADTQYF. CDR3 bases: TGTGCCAGCAGCGACGTGGATCTCGGAATAGGGTTCGCAGATACGCAGTATTTT. The chain recombines TRBV7-2 with TRBJ2-3; unclear D gene. The CDR3 extends over 18 amino acids. The germline V gene encodes CDR1 SGHTA and CDR2 FQGNSA. Trimming took off 5 bases at V and 4 bases at J, with 25 bases between the two ends. The full variable domain, completed using reference TRBV7-2 and TRBJ2-3, is GAGVSQSPSNKVTEKGKDVELRCDPISGHTALYWYRQSLGQGLEFLIYFQGNSAPDKSGLPSDRFSAERTGGSVSTLTIQRTQQEDSAVYLCASSDVDLGIGFADTQYFGPGTRLTVL.

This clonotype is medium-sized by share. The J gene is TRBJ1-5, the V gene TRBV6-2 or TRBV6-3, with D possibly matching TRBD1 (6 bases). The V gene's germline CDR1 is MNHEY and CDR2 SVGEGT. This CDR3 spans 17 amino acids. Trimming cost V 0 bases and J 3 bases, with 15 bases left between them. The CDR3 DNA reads TGTGCCAGCAGTTACTCGACTTATCGGGGGGCCAATCAGCCCCAGCATTTT. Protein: CASSYSTYRGANQPQHF.

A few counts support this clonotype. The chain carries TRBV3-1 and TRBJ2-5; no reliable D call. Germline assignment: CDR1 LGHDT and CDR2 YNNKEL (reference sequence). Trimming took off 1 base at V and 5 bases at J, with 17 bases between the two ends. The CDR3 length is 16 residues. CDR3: CASSQALIPREETQYF. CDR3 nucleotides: TGTGCCAGCAGCCAAGCCTTGATCCCCCGCGAGGAGACCCAGTACTTC.

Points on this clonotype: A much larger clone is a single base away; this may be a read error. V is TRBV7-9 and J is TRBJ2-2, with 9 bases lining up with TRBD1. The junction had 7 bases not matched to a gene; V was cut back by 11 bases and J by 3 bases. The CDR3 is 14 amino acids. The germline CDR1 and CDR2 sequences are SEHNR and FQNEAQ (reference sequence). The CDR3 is CAGGDREDTGELFF. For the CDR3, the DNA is TGTGCCGGGGGGGACAGGGAGGACACCGGGGAGCTGTTTTTT.

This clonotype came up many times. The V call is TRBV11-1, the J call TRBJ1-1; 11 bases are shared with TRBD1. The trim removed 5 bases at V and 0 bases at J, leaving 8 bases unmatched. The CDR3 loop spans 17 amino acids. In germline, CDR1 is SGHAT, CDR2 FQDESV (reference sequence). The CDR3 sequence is CASSRLRTGGMNTEAFF. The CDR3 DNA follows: TGTGCCAGCAGCCGCTTGAGGACAGGGGGCATGAACACTGAAGCTTTCTTT.

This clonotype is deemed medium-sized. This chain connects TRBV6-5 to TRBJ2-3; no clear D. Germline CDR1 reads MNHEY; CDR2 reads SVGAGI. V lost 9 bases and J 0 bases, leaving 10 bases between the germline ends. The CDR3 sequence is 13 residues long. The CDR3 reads CASAAISTDTQYF. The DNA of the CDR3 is TGTGCCAGTGCCGCGATTAGCACAGATACGCAGTATTTT.

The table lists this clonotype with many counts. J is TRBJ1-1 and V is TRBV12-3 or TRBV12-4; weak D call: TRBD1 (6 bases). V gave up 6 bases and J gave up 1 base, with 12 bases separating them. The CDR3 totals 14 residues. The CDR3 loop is CASSRGHQNTEAFF. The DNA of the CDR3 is TGTGCCAGCAGCAGGGGACACCAGAACACTGAAGCTTTCTTT.

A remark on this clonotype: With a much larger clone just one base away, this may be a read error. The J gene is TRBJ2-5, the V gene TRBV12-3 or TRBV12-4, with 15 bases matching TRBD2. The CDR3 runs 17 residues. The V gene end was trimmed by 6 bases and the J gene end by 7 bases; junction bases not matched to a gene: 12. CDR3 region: CASSLRTGTSGGRTQYF. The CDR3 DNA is TGTGCCAGCAGCCTCAGAACCGGGACTAGCGGGGGGCGGACCCAGTACTTC.

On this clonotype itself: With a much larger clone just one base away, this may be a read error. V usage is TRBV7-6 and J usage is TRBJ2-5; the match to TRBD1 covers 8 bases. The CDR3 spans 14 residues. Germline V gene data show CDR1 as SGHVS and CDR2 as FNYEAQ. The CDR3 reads CASSADRDQEAQYF. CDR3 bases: TGTGCCAGCAGCGCGGACAGGGACCAAGAGGCCCAGTACTTC.